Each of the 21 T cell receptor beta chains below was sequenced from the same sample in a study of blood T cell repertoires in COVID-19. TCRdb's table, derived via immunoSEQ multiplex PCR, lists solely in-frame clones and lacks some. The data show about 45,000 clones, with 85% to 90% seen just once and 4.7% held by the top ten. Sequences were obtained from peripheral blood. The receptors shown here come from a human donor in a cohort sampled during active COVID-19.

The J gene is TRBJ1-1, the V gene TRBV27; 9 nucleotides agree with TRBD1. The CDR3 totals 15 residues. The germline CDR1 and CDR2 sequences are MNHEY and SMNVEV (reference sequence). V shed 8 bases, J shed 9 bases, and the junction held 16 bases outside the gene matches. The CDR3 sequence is CASQFGTGTTAKAFF. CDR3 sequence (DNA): TGTGCCAGCCAGTTTGGGACAGGGACCACAGCGAAAGCTTTCTTT.

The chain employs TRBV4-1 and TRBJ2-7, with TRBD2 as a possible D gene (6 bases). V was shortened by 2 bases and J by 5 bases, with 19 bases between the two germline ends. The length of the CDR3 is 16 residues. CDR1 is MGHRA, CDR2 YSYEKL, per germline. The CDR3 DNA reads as TGCGCCAGCAGCCAACTCGATCTTCTAGCGACCCACGAGCAGTACTTC. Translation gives CASSQLDLLATHEQYF.

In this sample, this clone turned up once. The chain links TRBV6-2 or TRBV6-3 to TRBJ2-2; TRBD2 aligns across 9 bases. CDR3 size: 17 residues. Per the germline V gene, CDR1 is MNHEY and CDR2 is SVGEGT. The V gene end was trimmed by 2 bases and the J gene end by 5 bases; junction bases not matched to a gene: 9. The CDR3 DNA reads TGTGCCAGCAGTTACGAGGCGGGAGGGCCTAGAACCGGGGAGCTGTTTTTT. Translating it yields CASSYEAGGPRTGELFF.

Here the CDR3 DNA reads TGTGCCAGCAGCTTAGCCAGGGGGCGGCTTGGCTACACCTTC. It codes for CASSLARGRLGYTF. The rearrangement uses TRBV7-9 and TRBJ1-2; 8 bases fit TRBD1. This CDR3 has 14 residues. Germline-derived CDR1 and CDR2 are SEHNR and FQNEAQ (reference sequence). V trimming: 0 bases; J trimming: 7 bases; junction bases outside the gene matches: 4.

The CDR3 DNA reads TGTGCCAGCAGCGCCTTACTAGCGCACCCCTACGAGCAGTACTTC. Its translation: CASSALLAHPYEQYF. This rearrangement joins TRBV9 to TRBJ2-7; TRBD2 matches at 7 bases. CDR1 is SGDLS and CDR2 is YYNGEE in the germline V gene. V trimming: 3 bases; J trimming: 2 bases; junction bases outside the gene matches: 8. The CDR3 spans 15 residues.

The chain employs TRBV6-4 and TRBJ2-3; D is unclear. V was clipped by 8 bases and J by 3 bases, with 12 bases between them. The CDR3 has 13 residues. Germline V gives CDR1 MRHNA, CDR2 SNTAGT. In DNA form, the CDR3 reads TGTGCCAGCGGCGCTGGGCATACAGATACGCAGTATTTT. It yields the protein CASGAGHTDTQYF.

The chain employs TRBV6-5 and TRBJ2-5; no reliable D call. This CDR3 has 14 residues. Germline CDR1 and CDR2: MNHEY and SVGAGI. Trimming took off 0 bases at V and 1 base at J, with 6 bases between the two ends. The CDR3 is CASSYSNGQETQYF. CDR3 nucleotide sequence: TGTGCCAGCAGTTACTCGAACGGCCAAGAGACCCAGTACTTC.

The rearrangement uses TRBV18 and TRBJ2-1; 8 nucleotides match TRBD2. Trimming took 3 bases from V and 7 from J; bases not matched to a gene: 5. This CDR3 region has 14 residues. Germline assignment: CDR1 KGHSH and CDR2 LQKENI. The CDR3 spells CASSPTSGQNEQFF. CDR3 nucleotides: TGTGCCAGCTCACCTACTAGCGGTCAAAATGAGCAGTTCTTC.

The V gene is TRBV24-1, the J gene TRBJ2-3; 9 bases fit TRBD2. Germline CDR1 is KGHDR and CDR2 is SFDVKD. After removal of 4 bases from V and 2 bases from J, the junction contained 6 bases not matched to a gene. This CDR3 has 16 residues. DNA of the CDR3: TGTGCCACCAGTGACCGGACTAGCGTGAACACAGATACGCAGTATTTT. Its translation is CATSDRTSVNTDTQYF.

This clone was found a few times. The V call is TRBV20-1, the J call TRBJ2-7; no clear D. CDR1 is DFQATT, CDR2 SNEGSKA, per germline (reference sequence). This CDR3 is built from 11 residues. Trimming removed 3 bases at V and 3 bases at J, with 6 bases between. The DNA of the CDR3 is TGCAGTGCTAGTGTCATCTACGAGCAGTACTTC. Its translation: CSASVIYEQYF.

CDR3 in DNA: TGTGCCAGCAGCATAGGGACTAGCGGGAGTATAGTCGAGCAGTACTTC. Protein: CASSIGTSGSIVEQYF. The chain combines TRBV5-5 with TRBJ2-7; 14 nucleotides align to TRBD2. Germline V gene sequence: CDR1 SGHKS, CDR2 YYEKEE (reference sequence). J lost 6 bases, V lost 4 bases, and 9 bases had no gene match. The length of the CDR3 is 16 residues.

CDR3 region: CASSLSLAGGGEQFF. Here the CDR3 DNA reads TGTGCCAGCAGCTTAAGCCTAGCGGGAGGGGGTGAGCAGTTCTTC. The chain is built from TRBV11-2 and TRBJ2-1, with 12 bases aligning to TRBD2. Germline V gene sequence: CDR1 SGHAT, CDR2 FQNNGV. The CDR3 contains 15 residues. V gave up 2 bases and J gave up 9 bases; unmatched junction bases: 5. The full variable domain, rest sourced from reference TRBV11-2 and TRBJ2-1, is EAGVAQSPRYKIIEKRQSVAFWCNPISGHATLYWYQQILGQGPKLLIQFQNNGVVDDSQLPKDRFSAERLKGVDSTLKIQPAKLEDSAVYLCASSLSLAGGGEQFFGPGTRLTVL.

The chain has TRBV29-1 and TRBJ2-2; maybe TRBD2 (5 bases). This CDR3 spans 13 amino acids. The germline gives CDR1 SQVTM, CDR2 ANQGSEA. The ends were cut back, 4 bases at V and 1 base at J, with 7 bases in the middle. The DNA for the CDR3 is TGCAGCGTTGTGAGGGAGAACACCGGGGAGCTGTTTTTT. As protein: CSVVRENTGELFF.

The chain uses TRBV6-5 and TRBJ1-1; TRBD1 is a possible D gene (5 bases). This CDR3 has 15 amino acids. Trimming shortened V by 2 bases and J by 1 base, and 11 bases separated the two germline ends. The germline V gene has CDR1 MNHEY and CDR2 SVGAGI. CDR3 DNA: TGTGCCAGCAGTTACGGGGCGGCGCCGAACACTGAAGCTTTCTTT. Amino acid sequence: CASSYGAAPNTEAFF.

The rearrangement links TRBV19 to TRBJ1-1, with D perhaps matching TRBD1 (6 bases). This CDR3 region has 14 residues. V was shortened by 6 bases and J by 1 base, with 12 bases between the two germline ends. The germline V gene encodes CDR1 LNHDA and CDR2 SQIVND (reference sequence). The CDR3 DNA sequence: TGTGCCAGTAGGGAGACAGGAGGGAACACTGAAGCTTTCTTT. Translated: CASRETGGNTEAFF.

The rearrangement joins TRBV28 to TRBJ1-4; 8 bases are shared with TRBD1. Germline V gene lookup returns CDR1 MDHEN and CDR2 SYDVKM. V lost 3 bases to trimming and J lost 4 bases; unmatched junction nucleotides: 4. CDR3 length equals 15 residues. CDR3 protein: CASSFQGAFNEKLFF. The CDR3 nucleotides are TGTGCCAGCAGTTTCCAGGGGGCGTTTAATGAAAAACTGTTTTTT.

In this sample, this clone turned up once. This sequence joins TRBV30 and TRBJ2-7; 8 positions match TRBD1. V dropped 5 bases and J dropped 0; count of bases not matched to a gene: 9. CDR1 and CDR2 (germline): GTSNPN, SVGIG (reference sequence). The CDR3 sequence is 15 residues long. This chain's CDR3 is CAWSTAGTGSYEQYF. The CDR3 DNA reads TGTGCCTGGTCCACGGCCGGGACAGGCTCCTACGAGCAGTACTTC.

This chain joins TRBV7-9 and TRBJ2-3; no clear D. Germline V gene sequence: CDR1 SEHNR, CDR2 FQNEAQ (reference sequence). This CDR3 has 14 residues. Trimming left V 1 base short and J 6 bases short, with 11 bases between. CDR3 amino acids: CASSLVFFVDTQYF. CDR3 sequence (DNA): TGTGCCAGCAGCTTAGTTTTTTTCGTGGATACGCAGTATTTT.

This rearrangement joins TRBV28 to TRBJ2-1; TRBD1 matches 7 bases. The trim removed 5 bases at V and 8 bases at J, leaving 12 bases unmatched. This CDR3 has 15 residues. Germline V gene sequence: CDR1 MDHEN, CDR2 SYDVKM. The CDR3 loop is CASSLLGGANYEQFF. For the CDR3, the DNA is TGTGCCAGCAGTCTCCTAGGGGGCGCGAACTATGAGCAGTTCTTC.

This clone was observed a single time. Here the CDR3 reads CASSQTSGGGLNTGELFF. The CDR3 DNA reads as TGTGCCAGCAGCCAGACTAGCGGAGGCGGGTTGAACACCGGGGAGCTGTTTTTT. V is TRBV27 and J is TRBJ2-2; 9 bases agree with TRBD2. This CDR3 region has 18 residues. The junction had 12 bases not matched to a gene; V was cut back by 6 bases and J by 1 base. Germline CDR1 reads MNHEY; CDR2 reads SMNVEV (reference sequence).

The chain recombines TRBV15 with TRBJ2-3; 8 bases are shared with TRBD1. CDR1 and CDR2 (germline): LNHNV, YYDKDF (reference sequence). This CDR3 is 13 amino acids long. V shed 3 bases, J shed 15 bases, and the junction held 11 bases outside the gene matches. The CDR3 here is CATSSRATGASYF. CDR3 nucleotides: TGTGCCACCAGCAGCCGCGCGACAGGGGCATCCTATTTT.